What follows describes a single T cell receptor (beta chain). What it recognizes is unknown. The data were obtained in a study of T cells in localized non-small cell lung cancer. General study findings and limits: Paired adjacent lung recovered a median around 52 of the top 100 tumor clones.

TCRdb keeps only in-frame clones here, not all; method: immunoSEQ multiplex PCR. The table has about 33,000 clones, around 80% seen once. Sample: peripheral blood, taken before any cancer treatment. This TCR came from a male donor aged 60 or older with stage III squamous cell lung carcinoma.

The DNA of the CDR3 is TGCGCCAGCAGCCCCTCTTGGAAGAGTGGCCCTAATGAGCAGTTCTTC. It is translated as CASSPSWKSGPNEQFF. The gene calls are TRBV4-3 and TRBJ2-1; D ambiguous. V was pared by 4 bases and J by 7 bases, with 20 bases between. This CDR3 is 16 amino acids long. Germline V gives CDR1 LGHNA, CDR2 YSLEER.